The clone carrying this TCR beta chain was counted only a few times. The data stem from a study of blood T cells in healthy people across ages. Every participating donor contributed 9.5 to 10 milliliters of peripheral blood through a draw. The authors ran a second PCR of roughly 6 to 12 cycles using a sample-barcoded 5' primer and a J-beta primer mix. TCRdb re-derived calls from the 5' RACE reads in MiXCR, one entry per CDR3 protein. The sample has roughly 790,000 distinct CDR3 sequences, 43% seen once. Deletions cut 6 bases from V and 0 bases from J, with 11 bases between. CDR1 and CDR2 from the germline V gene are ENHRY and SYGVKD. The CDR3 consists of 14 residues.

V and J are TRBV10-3 and TRBJ1-1; D might be TRBD1 (6 bases). The receptor's source is a woman aged 55 to 70 in good health. The sequencing input was blood. CDR3 DNA sequence: TGTGCCATCAGCCCGGGACAAATGAACACTGAAGCTTTCTTT. This codes for CAISPGQMNTEAFF.